This T cell receptor beta chain was obtained from a study of shared T cell receptors in the human thymus. Assay: immunoSEQ multiplex PCR; the TCRdb copy retains only in-frame clones and omits some. Of roughly 550,000 clones in the sample, around 82% were seen once. These same records also appear under a second study, on human thymus T cells. According to that study: Infants served as donors; they were healthy and Finnish and were having corrective surgery for congenital heart defects. Use of V and J genes seemed skewed within the thymic and blood repertoires. Related research described thymic repertoires that were highly overlapping among unrelated individuals.

The sequencing input was thymocytes. The receptor was isolated from a boy in the first two years of life with a congenital heart defect.

The CDR3 loop reads CASSDLSASEAYEQYF. CDR3 in DNA: TGTGCCAGCAGTGATCTAAGCGCTAGCGAAGCCTACGAGCAGTACTTC. The rearrangement links TRBV25-1 to TRBJ2-7; maybe TRBD2 (6 bases). The germline V gene encodes CDR1 MGHDK and CDR2 SYGVNS. There are 16 residues in the CDR3. Trimming cost V 3 bases and J 2 bases, with 17 bases left between them.